These 5 T cell receptor beta chains were sequenced from one sample in a study of blood T cell repertoires in COVID-19. Sequencing was performed with immunoSEQ multiplex PCR; in TCRdb, only in-frame clones are kept and a portion is missing. This sample carries roughly 120,000 clones, approximately 87% of them seen once, and the ten largest clones take more than 2%. Sequenced input: peripheral blood. Receptor source: a woman aged 50 to 60 with acute or convalescent COVID-19.

The CDR3 bases are TGTGCCAGCTCACCTAAATCCGACAGGGGGTCTGGAAACACCATATATTTT. It codes for CASSPKSDRGSGNTIYF. The chain carries TRBV18 and TRBJ1-3, with 9 bases fitting TRBD1. Germline values: CDR1 KGHSH, CDR2 LQKENI. This CDR3 spans 17 amino acids. Trimming removed 3 bases from V and 1 base from J; junction bases left unmatched: 7. The complete variable domain, with remaining parts taken from reference TRBV18 and TRBJ1-3, reads NAGVMQNPRHLVRRRGQEARLRCSPMKGHSHVYWYRQLPEEGLKFMVYLQKENIIDESGMPKERFSAEFPKEGPSILRIQQVVRGDSAAYFCASSPKSDRGSGNTIYFGEGSWLTVV.

The V and J genes are TRBV15 and TRBJ1-1, with D possibly being TRBD1 (6 bases). The CDR3 covers 14 residues. Germline V gene data show CDR1 as LNHNV and CDR2 as YYDKDF (reference sequence). The V end was cut by 3 bases, the J end by 3 bases, with 11 bases between. DNA for the CDR3: TGTGCCACCAGCAGCAGGGGTGGGGACACTGAAGCTTTCTTT. This sequence encodes CATSSRGGDTEAFF.

The chain combines TRBV23-1 with TRBJ1-2; D may be TRBD1 (5 bases). TRBV23-1 is an open reading frame whose function is uncertain. CDR3 length: 10 residues. V lost 11 bases, J lost 8 bases, and 12 bases lay in between. The CDR3 DNA reads as TGCGCCGAGCAGGGCGGCGGCTACACCTTC. Translation gives CAEQGGGYTF.

The rearrangement links TRBV5-6 to TRBJ1-1; no definite D call. The CDR3 sequence is 15 residues long. Germline CDR1 reads SGHDT; CDR2 reads YYEEEE. The ends were cut back, 0 bases at V and 3 bases at J, with 12 bases in the middle. This CDR3 is CASSLARQPDTEAFF. The CDR3 bases are TGTGCCAGCAGCTTGGCCAGGCAGCCGGACACTGAAGCTTTCTTT.

The chain has TRBV16 and TRBJ1-1; no firm D call. Trimming left V 6 bases short and J 1 base short, with 12 bases between. CDR3 length: 14 residues. Germline V CDR1 and CDR2: KGHSY, FQNENV. CDR3 sequence (DNA): TGTGCCAGCAGACCGAGCGGTCAGAACACTGAAGCTTTCTTT. This codes for CASRPSGQNTEAFF.